These T cell receptor beta chains were read from a single sample in a study of T cells after yellow fever vaccination. TCRdb passed the 5' RACE reads through MiXCR, listing each CDR3 protein once. The table records just under 600,000 distinct CDR3 sequences, approximately 13% of them present only once. The specimen comprised PBMCs, sampled on the day of the yellow fever booster vaccination. These receptors were obtained from a man aged 30-40 years who received the YFV17D yellow fever vaccine. Both conserved end residues are part of each CDR3. A D gene is named only where the DNA matches it firmly. Expanded clones are given a class, and other clones once, few, many or no size at all.

size	V	J	D	DNA	CDR3
.	TRBV11-2	TRBJ2-1	TRBD1	TGTGCCAGCAGCAATGGGGTCGGGACAGGGATTGGCAATGAGCAGTTCTTC	CASSNGVGTGIGNEQFF
many	TRBV7-2	TRBJ2-5	.	TGTGCCAGCAGCTTAGGTGGGAGAGAGACCCAGTACTTC	CASSLGGRETQYF
.	TRBV6-5	TRBJ2-5	TRBD1	TGTGCCAGCAGTACAGGGGCGGCGGAGACCCAGTACTTC	CASSTGAAETQYF
few	TRBV7-3	TRBJ2-1	.	TGTGCCAGCAGTTCGACCGGGACATCGAATGAGCAGTTCTTC	CASSSTGTSNEQFF
.	TRBV20-1	TRBJ2-7	TRBD1	TGCAGTGCTATAAAGACAGGGAGTTACGAGCAGTACTTC	CSAIKTGSYEQYF
many	TRBV4-2	TRBJ2-2	.	TGTGCCAGCAGCCCTCGAGTTCTCGACACCGGGGAGCTGTTTTTT	CASSPRVLDTGELFF
few	TRBV5-1	TRBJ2-5	.	TGCGCCAGCAGCTTGGTTTCCAGGACCGGAGAGACCCAGTACTTC	CASSLVSRTGETQYF
many	TRBV6-2/TRBV6-3	TRBJ2-2	.	TGTGCCAGCAGTGTGACTGGGACCGGGGAGCTGTTTTTT	CASSVTGTGELFF
few	TRBV20-1	TRBJ2-1	TRBD2	TGCAGTGCTAGGACCAGAGGCGGGAGGGCCTACAATGAGCAGTTCTTC	CSARTRGGRAYNEQFF
few	TRBV5-1	TRBJ2-2	.	TGCGCCAGCAGCTTGGAACAGGGGAGGATCACCGGGGAGCTGTTTTTT	CASSLEQGRITGELFF
.	TRBV4-2	TRBJ2-5	.	TGTGCCAGCAGCCAAGGTGGAAGTTTAATAGCGCCCATTAGTGAGACCCAGTACTTC	CASSQGGSLIAPISETQYF
.	TRBV24-1	TRBJ2-3	TRBD1	TGTGCCACCAGTGACCCTAAACAGGGGACAGATACGCAGTATTTT	CATSDPKQGTDTQYF
few	TRBV12-3/TRBV12-4	TRBJ2-1	TRBD2	TGTGCCAGCAGTTTCCGGGGGGGAGGGGTTGACAATGAGCAGTTCTTC	CASSFRGGGVDNEQFF
many	TRBV7-3	TRBJ2-3	TRBD2	TGTGCCAGCAGCTTACAGCGGGAGCGGACAGATACGCAGTATTTT	CASSLQRERTDTQYF
.	TRBV11-1	TRBJ2-4	.	TGTGCCAGCAGCGACGGTAGGGCTAGCCTCCTTCTAGCCAAAAACATTCAGTACTTC	CASSDGRASLLLAKNIQYF
.	TRBV28	TRBJ2-5	TRBD1	TGTGCCAGCAGCCGAGGACAGGGCGGGACCCAGTACTTC	CASSRGQGGTQYF
many	TRBV28	TRBJ2-7	TRBD1	TGTGCCACCAACCAGGGGGCGCGGGAGCAGTACTTC	CATNQGAREQYF
.	TRBV29-1	TRBJ2-5	.	TGCAGCGTCTGGAGGGTAGGAGAGACCCAGTACTTC	CSVWRVGETQYF
.	TRBV30	TRBJ1-5	.	TGTGCCTGGAGTGGGGTAAATAATCAGCCCCAGCATTTT	CAWSGVNNQPQHF
few	TRBV15	TRBJ1-6	.	TGTGCCACCAGCAGAGTGGGAGAATCGAGGTCGCCCCTCCACTTT	CATSRVGESRSPLHF
few	TRBV30	TRBJ1-3	.	TGTGCCTGGAAATTCGATCGGGGGAACACCATATATTTT	CAWKFDRGNTIYF
many	TRBV4-3	TRBJ2-4	.	TGCGCCAGCAGCCAAGAATCTCACAAAAACATTCAGTACTTC	CASSQESHKNIQYF
few	TRBV2	TRBJ2-5	.	TGTGCCAGCGACCTCTTCGGGGAGACCCAGTACTTC	CASDLFGETQYF
many	TRBV28	TRBJ1-1	.	TGTGCCAGCAGCCAAAAACCCGCCGGGGCTTTCTTT	CASSQKPAGAFF
few	TRBV5-5	TRBJ1-2	.	TGTGCCAGCAGCTTGGGGGGGCCTACGGGTGGCTACACCTTC	CASSLGGPTGGYTF
few	TRBV29-1	TRBJ2-6	.	TGCAGCGTTGAGGTGGCGGGGTCTGGGGCCAACGTCCTGACTTTC	CSVEVAGSGANVLTF
.	TRBV5-1	TRBJ2-1	.	TGCGCCAGCAGCTTGGAAAGGGGCCCCAGCTCCTACAATGAGCAGTTCTTC	CASSLERGPSSYNEQFF
few	TRBV14	TRBJ2-3	.	TGTGCCAGCAGCCAAGGGACACAATTCACAGATACGCAGTATTTT	CASSQGTQFTDTQYF
.	TRBV12-3/TRBV12-4	TRBJ2-7	.	TGTGCCAGCAGTTTCGACACGGAGTACGAGCAGTACTTC	CASSFDTEYEQYF
few	TRBV15	TRBJ2-1	.	TGTGCCACCAGCAGAGAAGGCGGAACCGCTGACCGTAGGGAGCAGTTCTTC	CATSREGGTADRREQFF
.	TRBV3-1	TRBJ1-1	.	TGTGCCAGCAGCTCCCGAGACAGGACTCCTGAAGCTTTCTTT	CASSSRDRTPEAFF
.	TRBV2	TRBJ2-2	.	TGTGCCAGCAGGGGAGAGCGGAAAAACACCGGGGAGCTGTTTTTT	CASRGERKNTGELFF
few	TRBV3-1	TRBJ2-7	.	TGTGCCAGCAGCCAGACAGGACTCATCTCCTACGAGCAGTACTTC	CASSQTGLISYEQYF
.	TRBV7-9	TRBJ1-1	.	TGTGCCAGCAGCGGGGCCCGGGGTTGGACGAACACTGAAGCTTTCTTT	CASSGARGWTNTEAFF
.	TRBV2	TRBJ1-6	.	TGTGCCAGCAGTGAACGGGATAGCTCCTATAATTCACCCCTCCACTTT	CASSERDSSYNSPLHF
.	TRBV25-1	TRBJ2-3	TRBD2	TGTGCCAGCAGTGATCCCTCCGGGGGAGGGAGCCCCGATACGCAGTATTTT	CASSDPSGGGSPDTQYF
few	TRBV6-2/TRBV6-3	TRBJ1-1	TRBD1	TGTGCCAGCAGTTACTCGGGACAGGGCTTTGAAGCTTTCTTT	CASSYSGQGFEAFF
.	TRBV4-3	TRBJ2-3	TRBD1	TGCGCCAGCAGCCAAGATGGTCCAGGGGGAGATACGCAGTATTTT	CASSQDGPGGDTQYF
.	TRBV27	TRBJ2-7	TRBD2	TGTGCCAGCAGTTTGGGGGCAGCGGGAGAATTCGAGCAGTACTTC	CASSLGAAGEFEQYF
few	TRBV24-1	TRBJ2-2	.	TGTGCCACCAGATCAGATAACACCGGGGAGCTGTTTTTT	CATRSDNTGELFF
many	TRBV29-1	TRBJ1-1	.	TGCAGCGTTGTGGGGGGAGAAGCTTTCTTT	CSVVGGEAFF
few	TRBV10-2	TRBJ2-3	TRBD2	TGCGCCAGCAGTGAGACCCGACTTAAGCGGGAGGGCCGCACAGATACGCAGTATTTT	CASSETRLKREGRTDTQYF
.	TRBV5-1	TRBJ2-2	TRBD2	TGCGCCAGCAGCTCCGGGACTAGTGCGGGCAACACCGGGGAGCTGTTTTTT	CASSSGTSAGNTGELFF
few	TRBV7-9	TRBJ2-5	.	TGTGCCAGCGGGGTGGAGTCTTTGGAGACCCAGTACTTC	CASGVESLETQYF
.	TRBV7-2	TRBJ2-5	.	TGTGCCAGCAGTACGCCACAGGGTGCGGAGACCCAGTACTTC	CASSTPQGAETQYF
.	TRBV27	TRBJ2-3	.	TGTGCCAGCAGTCTAGGACTACACCCAAGCACAGATACGCAGTATTTT	CASSLGLHPSTDTQYF
.	TRBV3-1	TRBJ1-2	.	TGTGCCAGCAGGGGACTCGCGGGTAGTGGCTATGGCTACACCTTC	CASRGLAGSGYGYTF
.	TRBV20-1	TRBJ2-5	.	TGCAGTGCTAGAGTAACTAACGAAGAGACCCAGTACTTC	CSARVTNEETQYF